The 10 T cell receptor beta chains given below trace back to one sample, sequenced in a study of blood T cell repertoires in COVID-19. Sequencing used immunoSEQ multiplex PCR; TCRdb keeps in-frame clones, though not all of them. The sample comprises some 250,000 clones, roughly 90% of which are singletons, and approximately 2% rests with the top ten. Sequencing was done on a sample of peripheral blood. The source of these receptors is a man aged 25 to 45 with active or convalescent COVID-19.

The chain recombines TRBV5-1 with TRBJ1-6; 8 bases fit TRBD1. The J segment lost 4 bases and the V segment lost 5 bases, leaving 8 bases of the junction unmatched. Germline V gene data show CDR1 as SGHRS and CDR2 as YFSETQ. The CDR3 covers 16 residues. This chain's CDR3 is CASRSTGGPYNSPLHF. CDR3 bases: TGCGCCAGCAGGTCCACAGGGGGTCCTTATAATTCACCCCTCCACTTT.

The CDR3 loop reads CASSQADGGYTDTQYF. CDR3 DNA sequence: TGTGCCAGCAGCCAAGCCGACGGAGGTTACACAGATACGCAGTATTTT. The chain carries TRBV3-1 (or the pseudogene TRBV3-2) and TRBJ2-3; the D gene is possibly TRBD2 (5 bases). The CDR3 spans 16 residues. Trimming removed 1 base from V and 2 bases from J, with 13 bases in between. Germline CDR1 and CDR2: LGHDT and YNNKEL (reference sequence).

The chain joins TRBV6-5 to TRBJ2-1; no clear D. V lost 6 bases, J lost 4 bases, and 7 bases lay in between. The V gene's germline CDR1 is MNHEY and CDR2 SVGAGI. The CDR3 is 12 residues long. CDR3 nucleotides: TGTGCCAGCAGCGAGAAGTACAATGAGCAGTTCTTC. This sequence encodes CASSEKYNEQFF.

The rearrangement uses TRBV9 and TRBJ2-4; the match to TRBD1 covers 9 bases. V lost 0 bases and J lost 5; bases outside the gene matches: 6. This CDR3 has 16 amino acids. The germline V gene encodes CDR1 SGDLS and CDR2 YYNGEE. The CDR3 here is CASSVAGQGIQNIQYF. DNA for the CDR3: TGTGCCAGCAGCGTAGCCGGACAGGGGATCCAAAACATTCAGTACTTC.

The chain is built from TRBV19 and TRBJ1-2, with D hard to call. The V gene lost 5 bases and the J gene lost 5 bases, with 15 bases spanning the gap. Germline CDR1 and CDR2: LNHDA and SQIVND (reference sequence). The CDR3 totals 14 residues. The CDR3 sequence is CASSPTGFWYGYTF. CDR3 DNA sequence: TGTGCCAGTAGTCCTACGGGATTTTGGTATGGCTACACCTTC.

This clone has just one count. The V gene is TRBV19, the J gene TRBJ2-5; TRBD1 aligns across 8 bases. Germline CDR1 and CDR2: LNHDA and SQIVND (reference sequence). There are 16 residues in the CDR3. V lost 5 bases, J lost 5 bases, and 13 bases stayed unmatched. In DNA, the CDR3 is TGTGCCAGTAGTGACAGGGGATCTTTTGGGCGGGAGACCCAGTACTTC. It translates to CASSDRGSFGRETQYF.

In DNA form, the CDR3 reads TGTGCCAGCAGCTTGTCCCCTCCCGGGACAGGGCTTGGCTACACCTTC. Translated: CASSLSPPGTGLGYTF. The J gene is TRBJ1-2, the V gene TRBV5-5, with 9 bases lining up with TRBD1. The CDR3 is made up of 16 amino acids. Per germline, CDR1 SGHKS and CDR2 YYEKEE (reference sequence). V shed 1 base, J shed 7 bases, and the junction held 11 bases outside the gene matches.

The chain carries TRBV6-6 and TRBJ1-1; TRBD1 might be the D (5 bases). CDR3 length equals 12 residues. CDR1 and CDR2 from the germline V gene are MNHNY and SVGAGI (reference sequence). Deletions cut 6 bases from V and 3 bases from J, with 8 bases between. The CDR3 loop is CASRGRDTEAFF. CDR3 DNA: TGTGCCAGCAGGGGCAGGGACACTGAAGCTTTCTTT.

V and J are TRBV15 and TRBJ1-3; tentative D call: TRBD1 (5 bases). The V gene's germline CDR1 is LNHNV and CDR2 YYDKDF (reference sequence). V was cut by 2 bases and J by 6 bases, with 8 bases left in between. The CDR3 has 13 residues. The chain's CDR3 is CATSRTGTNTIYF. In DNA, the CDR3 is TGTGCCACCAGCAGAACAGGAACAAACACCATATATTTT.

V and J are TRBV6-5 and TRBJ2-5, with D possibly TRBD2 on 5 matching bases. CDR3 length: 15 residues. Germline CDR1 and CDR2: MNHEY and SVGAGI. Trimming shortened V by 7 bases and J by 2 bases, and 17 bases separated the two germline ends. As DNA, the CDR3 is TGTGCCAGCACTCCGACTCCGGGAACTCAAGAGACCCAGTACTTC. Translating it yields CASTPTPGTQETQYF.